This T cell receptor beta chain was documented in a study of blood T cell repertoires in COVID-19. This table comes from immunoSEQ multiplex PCR, and its TCRdb copy is limited to in-frame clones, with some not included. The top ten hold roughly 3.9% of the sample, which has approximately 380,000 clones, 85% seen once. V lost 4 bases and J 15 bases, leaving 20 bases between the germline ends. The CDR3 contains 13 residues. Germline V gene sequence: CDR1 SGHKS, CDR2 YYEKEE (reference sequence). This clone was observed a few times. The sample taken for sequencing was peripheral blood. The sequence was collected from a woman under 30 with acute or convalescent COVID-19. The rearrangement uses TRBV5-5 and TRBJ1-5; perhaps TRBD1 as D (5 bases). The CDR3 loop reads CASSPRAGTPLHF. The DNA for the CDR3 is TGTGCCAGCAGCCCGCGTGCGGGGACCCCGTTGCATTTT.